Listed here is a single TCR beta chain. The target antigen is unknown. The record originates from a study of radiotherapy plus CTLA-4 blockade in lung cancer. Study-wide results and caveats: Clones derived from tumor TCRs expanded in blood after radiotherapy plus ipilimumab.

This CDR3 region has 16 residues. The germline V and J ends were trimmed by 4 bases and 6 bases, with 20 bases remaining between them. Germline-derived CDR1 and CDR2 are SGHRS and YFSETQ. Produced via immunoSEQ multiplex PCR; TCRdb's table is partial and in-frame only. The data contain approximately 30,000 clones, more than 70% of them seen just once; the ten biggest clones take up approximately 4.5%. The V and J genes are TRBV5-1 and TRBJ2-4; D perhaps matches TRBD2 (7 bases). The sequences come from peripheral blood, collected from a patient treated with radiotherapy plus ipilimumab. The clonotype originates from a human donor with non-small cell lung cancer whose response to radiotherapy plus ipilimumab could not be evaluated. Here the CDR3 DNA reads TGCGCCAGCAGCCCGGGGGCTAGCGGAGGCGGAAACATTCAGTACTTC. Translation: CASSPGASGGGNIQYF.